The 27 T cell receptor beta chains reported below all come from one sample, sequenced in a study of T cells in Graves' hyperthyroidism and ophthalmopathy. Amplification yielded TCR beta CDR3 regions, with RNA transcripts as the source. The HTBI primer set drove a first-round RT-PCR of the TCR CDR3. TCRdb analysed the multiplex PCR reads with MiXCR anew, one entry per CDR3 protein. Of 500,000 to 650,000 distinct CDR3 sequences detected, roughly 15% appear once; the ten largest clones hold 15% to 20%. Material for sequencing was blood. The receptor set was obtained from a woman aged 18-29 years with Graves' ophthalmopathy.

The chain employs TRBV7-9 and TRBJ2-7; D is possibly TRBD1 (5 bases). Per germline, CDR1 SEHNR and CDR2 FQNEAQ (reference sequence). The CDR3 runs to 15 residues. Trimming took off 5 bases at V and 1 base at J, with 15 bases between the two ends. The CDR3 sequence is CASSPHTGDSYEQYF. CDR3 sequence (DNA): TGTGCCAGCAGCCCCCATACAGGAGATTCCTACGAGCAGTACTTC. Based on the CDR3 plus reference TRBV7-9 and TRBJ2-7, the full variable domain is DTGVSQNPRHKITKRGQNVTFRCDPISEHNRLYWYRQTLGQGPEFLTYFQNEAQLEKSRLLSDRFSAERPKGSFSTLEIQRTEQGDSAMYLCASSPHTGDSYEQYFGPGTRLTVT.

The chain combines TRBV19 with TRBJ2-3; D unresolved. The CDR3 has 14 residues. Germline values: CDR1 LNHDA, CDR2 SQIVND (reference sequence). V shed 5 bases and J shed 5 bases, with 14 bases lying between them. CDR3 bases: TGTGCCAGTAGTCCCCAAAGTCAACTAGATACGCAGTATTTT. Its translation: CASSPQSQLDTQYF.

This clonotype was seen a few times. In DNA form, the CDR3 reads TGCGCCAGCAGTCACGGACAGGGGACGGGTGAAGCTTTCTTT. Translation gives CASSHGQGTGEAFF. The J gene is TRBJ1-1, the V gene TRBV5-1; 9 bases fit TRBD1. Germline V gene sequence: CDR1 SGHRS, CDR2 YFSETQ. The CDR3 spans 14 residues. Trimming at V came to 5 bases and at J to 7 bases, leaving 9 bases not matched to a gene.

This chain links TRBV10-3 with TRBJ1-4, with D tentatively TRBD1 (6 bases). Trimming removed 2 bases at V and 6 bases at J, with 13 bases between. Germline CDR1 ENHRY, CDR2 SYGVKD. The CDR3 has 15 amino acids. The CDR3 nucleotides are TGTGCCATCAGTGAGAGGGGGGCGGGCGATGAAAAACTGTTTTTT. This gives the protein CAISERGAGDEKLFF.

At least ten counts were recorded for this clonotype. The genes are TRBV6-2 or TRBV6-3 and TRBJ2-5, with TRBD1 matching 12 bases. V dropped 7 bases and J dropped 4; count of bases not matched to a gene: 4. The germline V gene has CDR1 MNHEY and CDR2 SVGEGT. This CDR3 has 14 amino acids. The CDR3 bases are TGTGCCAGCACGGGACAGGGGGCTAGAGAGACCCAGTACTTC. This gives the protein CASTGQGARETQYF.

This clonotype came up a few times. V is TRBV13 and J is TRBJ1-2; a possible D gene is TRBD1 (6 bases). This CDR3 spans 14 amino acids. V shed 5 bases and J shed 7 bases, with 17 bases lying between them. In germline, CDR1 is PRHDT, CDR2 FYEKMQ (reference sequence). The CDR3 DNA sequence: TGTGCCAGCAGCAGACCGGGACAACCCTTTGGCTACACCTTC. Translating gives CASSRPGQPFGYTF.

The J gene is TRBJ1-4, the V gene TRBV7-2; 9 bases fit TRBD1. With V trimmed by 4 bases and J by 7 bases, 7 bases remained unmatched. The germline V gene encodes CDR1 SGHTA and CDR2 FQGNSA. The CDR3 runs to 15 residues. CDR3: CASSSSGTGTEKLFF. CDR3 nucleotide sequence: TGTGCCAGCAGCTCCTCCGGGACAGGGACTGAAAAACTGTTTTTT.

This clonotype was counted many times. The chain joins TRBV30 to TRBJ1-1; D unresolved. Germline-derived CDR1 and CDR2 are GTSNPN and SVGIG (reference sequence). Trimming pared 0 bases from V and 0 bases from J, leaving 11 bases between. This CDR3 is built from 15 residues. CDR3 sequence reads: CAWSVTSLMNTEAFF. The CDR3 DNA is TGTGCCTGGAGTGTAACCAGCCTCATGAACACTGAAGCTTTCTTT.

This clonotype was counted many times. The chain is built from TRBV7-2 and TRBJ2-7, with 7 bases that match TRBD2. Germline assignment: CDR1 SGHTA and CDR2 FQGNSA. This CDR3 region has 15 residues. V gave up 5 bases and J gave up 2 bases; unmatched junction bases: 9. The CDR3 reads CASSRTRSSTYEQYF. CDR3 DNA: TGTGCCAGCAGCCGGACTAGAAGTTCAACCTACGAGCAGTACTTC. The whole variable domain, filled in from reference TRBV7-2 and TRBJ2-7, reads GAGVSQSPSNKVTEKGKDVELRCDPISGHTALYWYRQSLGQGLEFLIYFQGNSAPDKSGLPSDRFSAERTGGSVSTLTIQRTQQEDSAVYLCASSRTRSSTYEQYFGPGTRLTVT.

This clonotype has ten or more counts. This rearrangement joins TRBV2 to TRBJ2-3; 9 bases are a match to TRBD2. Germline V gives CDR1 SNHLY, CDR2 FYNNEI. The CDR3 contains 16 residues. The V segment lost 4 bases and the J segment 1 base; nucleotides outside the gene matches: 6. CDR3 protein: CASSGRGGWRTDTQYF. The DNA for the CDR3 is TGTGCCAGCAGTGGGCGGGGGGGGTGGCGCACAGATACGCAGTATTTT.

This clonotype occurred a few times. This rearrangement joins TRBV24-1 to TRBJ1-5; D gene ambiguous. This CDR3 spans 13 amino acids. Trimming cost V 4 bases and J 3 bases, with 6 bases left between them. Germline V gene sequence: CDR1 KGHDR, CDR2 SFDVKD. The CDR3 loop is CATSDRTNQPQHF. The CDR3 DNA is TGTGCCACCAGTGACAGGACCAATCAGCCCCAGCATTTT.

This clonotype was seen ten or more times. The gene calls are TRBV28 and TRBJ2-2; no reliable D call. Per germline, CDR1 MDHEN and CDR2 SYDVKM. V dropped 2 bases and J dropped 4 bases, with 11 bases sitting between them. The CDR3 consists of 15 residues. The CDR3 region has the DNA TGTGCCAGCAGTTTAATCGGCAGAGGCACCGGGGAGCTGTTTTTT. This translates into CASSLIGRGTGELFF.

This clonotype was observed many times. The chain links TRBV28 to TRBJ2-3, with 7 bases that match TRBD2. Germline CDR1 is MDHEN and CDR2 is SYDVKM. Losses at the gene ends were 3 bases for V and 5 bases for J; bases not matched to a gene: 11. CDR3 length: 16 amino acids. The CDR3 loop is CASSFAPGGRVDTQYF. CDR3 DNA: TGTGCCAGCAGTTTCGCGCCGGGAGGCCGGGTAGATACGCAGTATTTT.

V gene TRBV11-2 combines with J gene TRBJ2-7; 13 nucleotides agree with TRBD2. The CDR3 is 17 amino acids. J gave up 3 bases and V 5 bases, and 10 bases lay outside the gene matches. CDR1 is SGHAT, CDR2 FQNNGV, per germline. CDR3 nucleotides: TGTGCCAGCAGCCTCGGGACTAGCGGGACCTTATTCTACGAGCAGTACTTC. It codes for CASSLGTSGTLFYEQYF.

This clonotype appeared a few times. J is TRBJ2-7 and V is TRBV28; 12 bases match TRBD2. Germline V lookup: CDR1 MDHEN, CDR2 SYDVKM. V lost 7 bases to trimming and J lost 4 bases; unmatched junction nucleotides: 8. The CDR3 is 15 residues long. The CDR3 is CASTPSGRARYEQYF. The CDR3 DNA sequence: TGTGCCAGCACGCCTAGCGGGAGGGCCAGGTACGAGCAGTACTTC. The full variable domain, its missing parts supplied by reference TRBV28 and TRBJ2-7, is DVKVTQSSRYLVKRTGEKVFLECVQDMDHENMFWYRQDPGLGLRLIYFSYDVKMKEKGDIPEGYSVSREKKERFSLILESASTNQTSMYLCASTPSGRARYEQYFGPGTRLTVT.

This clonotype showed up many times. The chain uses TRBV30 and TRBJ2-1; D is unclear. Trimming stripped 1 base from V and 12 bases from J, with 10 bases between. This CDR3 is 11 amino acids long. Germline V lookup: CDR1 GTSNPN, CDR2 SVGIG (reference sequence). The CDR3 loop is CAWSARLTQFF. In DNA, the CDR3 is TGTGCCTGGAGTGCGCGGCTAACGCAGTTCTTC. The complete variable domain, with remaining parts taken from reference TRBV30 and TRBJ2-1, reads SQTIHQWPATLVQPVGSPLSLECTVEGTSNPNLYWYRQAAGRGLQLLFYSVGIGQISSEVPQNLSASRPQDRQFILSSKKLLLSDSGFYLCAWSARLTQFFGPGTRLTVL.

This clonotype was observed at least ten times. The rearrangement uses TRBV28 and TRBJ2-1; the D is unclear. The CDR3 is made up of 15 amino acids. V lost 4 bases, J lost 9 bases, and 19 bases lay in between. Germline V gene sequence: CDR1 MDHEN, CDR2 SYDVKM. The CDR3 DNA sequence: TGTGCCAGCAGTTACCTCCCGAAGTCTTCAATTGAGCAGTTCTTC. This sequence encodes CASSYLPKSSIEQFF.

This clonotype was seen repeatedly, ten times or more. This chain joins TRBV28 and TRBJ1-1, with D hard to call. The CDR3 totals 15 residues. Germline assignment: CDR1 MDHEN and CDR2 SYDVKM. Trimming cost V 4 bases and J 4 bases, with 16 bases left between them. CDR3 residues: CASSSYTNLITEAFF. CDR3 sequence (DNA): TGTGCCAGCAGTTCCTACACCAACCTCATCACTGAAGCTTTCTTT.

The table lists this clonotype with many counts. The chain links TRBV3-1 to TRBJ2-5, with D possibly TRBD2 on 7 matching bases. Germline V gives CDR1 LGHDT, CDR2 YNNKEL (reference sequence). Between the trimmed V and J ends, which lost 2 bases and 4 bases, there was a span of 11 bases. This CDR3 is built from 14 residues. As DNA, the CDR3 is TGTGCCAGCAGCCAAAGGCGGGGGCCAGAGACCCAGTACTTC. The encoded protein is CASSQRRGPETQYF.

The table lists this clonotype with many counts. The V and J genes are TRBV12-3 or TRBV12-4 and TRBJ1-3; D is possibly TRBD1 (6 bases). This CDR3 has 15 residues. V lost 7 bases and J lost 0, with 13 bases in between. The CDR3 is CASTTGHLSGNTIYF. Here the CDR3 DNA reads TGTGCCAGCACCACGGGACACCTCTCTGGAAACACCATATATTTT.

V usage is TRBV28 and J usage is TRBJ1-1; weak D call: TRBD1 (6 bases). The CDR3 has 14 residues. The V end was cut by 7 bases, the J end by 1 base, with 13 bases between. Germline assignment: CDR1 MDHEN and CDR2 SYDVKM. The CDR3 here is CASIAGGGNTEAFF. CDR3 coding DNA: TGTGCCAGCATTGCGGGAGGGGGGAACACTGAAGCTTTCTTT. The full variable domain, with the rest looked up from reference TRBV28 and TRBJ1-1, is DVKVTQSSRYLVKRTGEKVFLECVQDMDHENMFWYRQDPGLGLRLIYFSYDVKMKEKGDIPEGYSVSREKKERFSLILESASTNQTSMYLCASIAGGGNTEAFFGQGTRLTVV.

This clonotype has ten or more counts. V and J are TRBV6-2 or TRBV6-3 and TRBJ1-2; D gene uncertain. Per the germline V gene, CDR1 is MNHEY and CDR2 is SVGEGT. The CDR3 length is 11 residues. Trimming took off 2 bases at V and 3 bases at J, with 1 base between the two ends. The DNA for the CDR3 is TGTGCCAGCAGTTACGACTATGGCTACACCTTC. It yields the protein CASSYDYGYTF.

This chain joins TRBV2 and TRBJ2-3; D possibly corresponds to TRBD1 (6 bases). The germline CDR1 and CDR2 sequences are SNHLY and FYNNEI. The CDR3 loop spans 15 amino acids. Trimming stripped 6 bases from V and 6 bases from J, with 19 bases between. CDR3 region: CASSAVQGIDDTQYF. The DNA of the CDR3 is TGTGCCAGCAGCGCAGTACAGGGTATTGACGATACGCAGTATTTT. Full variable domain (missing parts from reference TRBV2 and TRBJ2-3): EPEVTQTPSHQVTQMGQEVILRCVPISNHLYFYWYRQILGQKVEFLVSFYNNEISEKSEIFDDQFSVERPDGSNFTLKIRSTKLEDSAMYFCASSAVQGIDDTQYFGPGTRLTVL.

In this sample, this clonotype turned up a few times. This chain uses TRBV6-1 with TRBJ1-2; TRBD1 might be the D (5 bases). The germline V gene has CDR1 MNHNS and CDR2 SASEGT. Trimming removed 6 bases from V and 8 bases from J, with 16 bases in between. The length of the CDR3 is 13 residues. CDR3: CASRPGRLRGYTF. The CDR3 nucleotides read TGTGCCAGCAGACCGGGGCGTTTGAGGGGCTACACCTTC.

This clonotype turned up a few times. The gene calls are TRBV29-1 and TRBJ2-5; D is uncertain. Trimming took 8 bases from V and 0 from J, leaving 13 bases between them. This CDR3 region has 13 residues. Germline CDR1 SQVTM, CDR2 ANQGSEA. As DNA, the CDR3 is TGCAGCTACAAAAGCGCGTACCAAGAGACCCAGTACTTC. Encoded protein: CSYKSAYQETQYF.

The sample holds many counts of this clonotype. This chain connects TRBV20-1 to TRBJ2-1; 10 bases match TRBD2. The germline V gene has CDR1 DFQATT and CDR2 SNEGSKA (reference sequence). J gave up 2 bases and V 1 base, and 5 bases lay outside the gene matches. There are 16 residues in the CDR3. The chain's CDR3 is CSARGGSGRAYNEQFF. CDR3 in DNA: TGCAGTGCTAGAGGTGGCAGCGGGAGGGCCTACAATGAGCAGTTCTTC.

In this sample, this clonotype turned up many times. This chain uses TRBV2 with TRBJ1-5, with no clear D. Germline CDR1 is SNHLY and CDR2 is FYNNEI. The CDR3 sequence is 14 residues long. The ends were cut back, 1 base at V and 3 bases at J, with 7 bases in the middle. DNA for the CDR3: TGTGCCAGCAGTGAAGGGTGGCTCAATCAGCCCCAGCATTTT. It codes for CASSEGWLNQPQHF.